The present entry profiles one T cell receptor (beta chain) with its context. Its antigen is not known. The data were produced by immunoSEQ multiplex PCR, yet TCRdb's version contains in-frame clones alone and is incomplete. The sample lists some 140,000 clones, roughly 90% occurring once. This sample stems from a study of T cell responses to AZD1222 COVID-19 vaccine. Whole-study results and caveats: The study sampled repertoires only after the peak T cell response. Spike-specific TCR breadth and depth rose after two AZD1222 doses.

The CDR3 has 16 residues. Per the germline V gene, CDR1 is LNHDA and CDR2 is SQIVND (reference sequence). Trimming removed 8 bases at V and 3 bases at J, with 20 bases between. Material: peripheral blood, obtained on day 0 of MenACWY control vaccination. The chain joins TRBV19 to TRBJ1-5; possibly TRBD1 for D (6 bases). This sequence originates from an adult in good health. In DNA form, the CDR3 reads TGTGCCAGTTTGGCCAGAGGACAGTCAATCAATCAGCCCCAGCATTTT. It codes for CASLARGQSINQPQHF.